The entry below gives a single T cell receptor beta chain sequence along with its context. Its antigen is unidentified. V shed 4 bases and J shed 0 bases, with 12 bases lying between them. CDR3 length equals 15 residues. Germline assignment: CDR1 SGHDN and CDR2 FVKESK. The sample comes from a study of T cell repertoires in cytomegalovirus infection. About the study: Shared public TCR beta signatures pointed to both CMV infection and a matching HLA type. General study points: HLA-C-restricted CMV clonotypes gave the most frequent clonotype in two of eight donors. Totalled public TCR beta family frequency picked out people who carried CMV plus the relevant HLA.

In TCRdb, the reads were re-called with MiXCR into one record per CDR3 protein. Here the sample spans hundreds of thousands of distinct CDR3 sequences, 20% to 25% being singletons. Sample: CD8+ T cells from PBMCs. V gene TRBV14 combines with J gene TRBJ1-1; a possible D gene is TRBD1 (6 bases). This TCR was recovered from a human donor in good health (CMV status not recorded). Some clones in this sample may be carry-over from other donors' samples. The CDR3 DNA sequence: TGTGCCAGCAGCCGGACAGCCTTCATGAACACTGAAGCTTTCTTT. It specifies CASSRTAFMNTEAFF.